In this sample, the clone carrying this T cell receptor (beta chain) turned up many times. Its antigen is undetermined. This sample stems from a study of beta chain features in type 1 diabetes. The CDR3 is 15 amino acids. V dropped 5 bases and J dropped 4 bases, with 12 bases sitting between them. CDR1 and CDR2 (germline): SGHAT, FQNNGV. Findings and caveats of the study: For Type 1 diabetes patients, all four CD4+ subsets carried TCRB CDR3s that were moderately but significantly shorter.

The authors reverse transcribed all of the isolated RNA, so sequencing captured expressed TCRB transcripts. Assay: immunoSEQ multiplex PCR; the TCRdb copy retains only in-frame clones and omits some. The sample records about 170,000 clones, about 7.8% being singletons. The material sequenced was central memory CD4+ T cells from blood. The chain joins TRBV11-2 to TRBJ2-6; tentatively, D is TRBD2 (5 bases). The receptor was derived from a woman in her thirties or forties with type 1 diabetes. CDR3 region: CASSRTSGGANVLTF. The CDR3 DNA sequence: TGTGCCAGCAGCCGGACCTCGGGAGGGGCCAACGTCCTGACTTTC. Based on the CDR3 plus reference TRBV11-2 and TRBJ2-6, the full variable domain is EAGVAQSPRYKIIEKRQSVAFWCNPISGHATLYWYQQILGQGPKLLIQFQNNGVVDDSQLPKDRFSAERLKGVDSTLKIQPAKLEDSAVYLCASSRTSGGANVLTFGAGSRLTVL.